This TCR beta chain was found in a study of blood T cell repertoires in COVID-19. Study background: PBMCs, B-cell-depleted T cells, or T cells were the source of the cDNA or gDNA that made up the material.

Cohort assignment relied on participant-reported clinical history. Recovered Cohort 3 donors showed two negative PCRs, clearance, or symptom resolution. In germline, CDR1 is MDHEN, CDR2 SYDVKM. V dropped 2 bases and J dropped 2 bases, with 7 bases sitting between them. The CDR3 runs to 14 residues. Using immunoSEQ multiplex PCR, the repertoire was profiled, and TCRdb retains in-frame clones only, with some absent. Found here are around 300,000 clones, about nine tenths of them singletons; the top ten hold around 3%. Sequencing was performed on PBMCs or T cells enriched from blood (not recorded which). This sequence originates from a woman aged 45-65 years who had recovered from COVID-19. V is TRBV28 and J is TRBJ2-1; tentatively, D is TRBD2 (5 bases). CDR3 amino acids: CASSLAGPYNEQFF. In DNA, the CDR3 is TGTGCCAGCAGTTTAGCGGGCCCCTACAATGAGCAGTTCTTC.